This paragraph covers one T cell receptor (beta chain) sequence. This record comes from a study of PD-L1 blockade in urothelial cancer. Produced via immunoSEQ multiplex PCR; TCRdb's table is partial and in-frame only. The sample has about 39,000 clones, approximately 90% seen once; the top ten hold 10% to 12%. Regarding time point: pretreatment peripheral blood. The receptor's source is a woman aged 60-75 years with urothelial cancer. Sequencing used PBMCs, obtained around atezolizumab (anti-PD-L1) treatment.

The CDR3 DNA reads TGCGCCAGCAGCCAAGATCGAGGGGACAGGGGGCGTAAAAACTATGGCTACACCTTC. This gives the protein CASSQDRGDRGRKNYGYTF. The chain employs TRBV4-1 and TRBJ1-2; 12 bases line up with TRBD1. Germline V gene data show CDR1 as MGHRA and CDR2 as YSYEKL. The junction had 10 bases not matched to a gene; V was cut back by 0 bases and J by 2 bases. The CDR3 runs 19 residues.